This T cell receptor beta chain derives from a study of blood T cell repertoires in COVID-19. This clone was seen just once. The table came from immunoSEQ multiplex PCR; TCRdb's copy has only in-frame clones and leaves some out. The data contain 170,000 or so clones, about 87% of them singletons. This sequence was found in a man between 60 and 75 years old with COVID-19, enrolled during active disease. The sequenced sample consisted of peripheral blood.

CDR3 sequence (DNA): TGTGCCAGCAGCCTTGGACTTCTCAGCCCCTACGAGCAGTACTTC. This translates into CASSLGLLSPYEQYF. The rearrangement joins TRBV5-5 to TRBJ2-7; D perhaps matches TRBD2 (5 bases). The germline V gene encodes CDR1 SGHKS and CDR2 YYEKEE (reference sequence). This CDR3 comprises 15 residues. The V end was cut by 4 bases, the J end by 2 bases, with 16 bases between.